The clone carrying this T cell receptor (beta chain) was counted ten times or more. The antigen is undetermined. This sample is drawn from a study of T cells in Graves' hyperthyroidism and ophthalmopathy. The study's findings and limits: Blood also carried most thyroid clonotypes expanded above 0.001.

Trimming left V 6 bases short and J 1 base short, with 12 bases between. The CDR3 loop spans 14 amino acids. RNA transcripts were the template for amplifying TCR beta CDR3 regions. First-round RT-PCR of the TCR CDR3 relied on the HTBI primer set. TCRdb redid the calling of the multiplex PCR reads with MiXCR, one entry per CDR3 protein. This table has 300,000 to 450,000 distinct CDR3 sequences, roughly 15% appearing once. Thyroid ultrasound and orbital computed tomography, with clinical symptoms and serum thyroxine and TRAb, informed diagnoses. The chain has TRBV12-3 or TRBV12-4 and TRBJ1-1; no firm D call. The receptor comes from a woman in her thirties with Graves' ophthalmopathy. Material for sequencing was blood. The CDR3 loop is CASSRTTSNTEAFF. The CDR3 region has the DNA TGTGCCAGCAGCCGAACGACATCGAACACTGAAGCTTTCTTT.